These T cell receptor beta chains were read from a single sample in a study of cytomegalovirus exposure and HLA in healthy donors. Sequencing was performed with immunoSEQ multiplex PCR; in TCRdb, only in-frame clones are kept and a portion is missing. The table shows some 150,000 clones, with roughly 75% occurring only once. Sequenced: PBMCs. Receptors were obtained from a man in his forties in good health and CMV-seronegative. Both conserved end residues are part of each CDR3. The D gene is left open where the match is weak. The size of a clone is reported for some rows only, either as once, few or many, or as a class for expanded clones.

J	D	size	V	DNA	CDR3
TRBJ2-5	TRBD1	.	TRBV18	TGTGCCAGCTCACTTAACCGACAGGGGGCGGAGGAGACCCAGTACTTC	CASSLNRQGAEETQYF
TRBJ1-6	TRBD1	.	TRBV25-1	TGTGCCAGCAGTACCCGGGACAGGGGACGTTCACCCCTCCACTTT	CASSTRDRGRSPLHF
TRBJ1-5	.	.	TRBV27	TGTGCCAGCAATCGGGCCAGCCCCAACCGGGGTCAGCCCCAGCATTTT	CASNRASPNRGQPQHF
TRBJ1-4	.	.	TRBV12-2	TGTGCAAGTCGCACAAGGGGGTCAGGGGTGGGGGAAAAACTGTTTTTT	CASRTRGSGVGEKLFF
TRBJ1-4	TRBD1	few	TRBV28	TGTGCCAGCAGTCGGACAGGGGGCGGTGAAAAACTGTTTTTT	CASSRTGGGEKLFF
TRBJ1-3	.	.	TRBV6-1	TGTGCCAGCAGTGAATCAGGTTACCTAAGCTCTGGAAACACCATATATTTT	CASSESGYLSSGNTIYF
TRBJ2-2	TRBD1	.	TRBV5-1	TGCGCCAGCAGCCCGGGACAGGGAAGCGGGGAGCTGTTTTTT	CASSPGQGSGELFF
TRBJ2-5	.	.	TRBV28	TGTGCCAGCGTTCGGGGAGAGACCCAGTACTTC	CASVRGETQYF
TRBJ1-2	.	.	TRBV4-3	TGCGCCAGCAGCCCCAGGGAGGGGGGGAGCTATGGCTACACCTTC	CASSPREGGSYGYTF
TRBJ2-5	TRBD1	.	TRBV5-1	TGCGCCAGCAGCTACACCGGGACAGGGAGCCAAGAGACCCAGTACTTC	CASSYTGTGSQETQYF
TRBJ1-1	.	.	TRBV10-3	TGTGCCATCAACCCAGGGGAGAACACTGAAGCTTTCTTT	CAINPGENTEAFF
TRBJ2-5	TRBD2	.	TRBV13	TGTGCCAGCAGAGCTAGCGGGGGGGTTCGAGAGACCCAGTACTTC	CASRASGGVRETQYF
TRBJ2-1	TRBD1	.	TRBV4-1	TGCGCCAGCAGCCAAGGGGGACAGGGCCCCCTCTACAATGAGCAGTTCTTC	CASSQGGQGPLYNEQFF
TRBJ2-5	.	.	TRBV4-3	TGCGCCAGCAGCCAAGGTTTCTCGCCTTCGGGTCTCCCAGAGACCCAGTACTTC	CASSQGFSPSGLPETQYF
TRBJ2-7	.	.	TRBV29-1	TGCAGCGTTGAGTGGAAGGGGTTAGGTGAGCAGTACTTC	CSVEWKGLGEQYF
TRBJ2-2	.	.	TRBV7-6	TGTGCCAGCAGCACGGACACGACCACCGGGGAGCTGTTTTTT	CASSTDTTTGELFF
TRBJ2-3	.	.	TRBV7-9	TGTGCCAGCAGCCCAGGCCCAGCGGTAGTCACAGATACGCAGTATTTT	CASSPGPAVVTDTQYF
TRBJ2-1	TRBD2	.	TRBV25-1	TGTGCCACTCGGGAAAGGGAATCAGCGGGATCCTACAATGAGCAGTTCTTC	CATRERESAGSYNEQFF
TRBJ2-5	TRBD2	.	TRBV27	TGTGCCAGCAGGCAAATCGGGCTAGCGGGGGAAGAGACCCAGTACTTC	CASRQIGLAGEETQYF
TRBJ2-2	TRBD2	.	TRBV7-2	TGTGCCAGCAGCTTAGCGCCGGGGGGGGCACTTGCCGGGGAGCTGTTTTTT	CASSLAPGGALAGELFF
TRBJ2-7	TRBD1	once	TRBV5-1	TGCGCCAGCATCGCAACAGGGGGCGCCCAGGACGAGCAGTACTTC	CASIATGGAQDEQYF
TRBJ2-7	.	few	TRBV6-5	TGTGCCAGCAGTCAACAGGGTTACCACGAGCAGTACTTC	CASSQQGYHEQYF
TRBJ1-5	.	.	TRBV27	TGTGCCAGCCGCGGACCGGCGGGACAGCCCCAGCATTTT	CASRGPAGQPQHF
TRBJ2-7	TRBD2	.	TRBV9	TGTGCCAGCAGCCCTGGACTAGCGGGGGAACCCTCCTACGAGCAGTACTTC	CASSPGLAGEPSYEQYF
TRBJ2-7	.	.	TRBV25-1	TGTGCCAGCAGTAAGGGGTTGGGTTACTACGAGCAGTACTTC	CASSKGLGYYEQYF
TRBJ2-5	TRBD2	.	TRBV2	TGTGCCAGCAGTGAAAAGCGGGGTGGGACTGAAGAGACCCAGTACTTC	CASSEKRGGTEETQYF
TRBJ2-7	TRBD1	few	TRBV7-9	TGTGCCAGCAGCGGGGACAGGGGGGGGGTTAGGGAGCAGTACTTC	CASSGDRGGVREQYF
TRBJ1-1	TRBD1	few	TRBV6-5	TGTGCCAGCAGTTACGCAGGGGGCACGAACACTGAAGCTTTCTTT	CASSYAGGTNTEAFF
TRBJ1-1	.	few	TRBV30	TGTGCCTGCACAGGGATGAACACTGAAGCTTTCTTT	CACTGMNTEAFF
TRBJ1-2	.	once	TRBV28	TGTGCCAGCAGGGGGGACAAAGCGGGGGGACATTCAAAAGGCTACACCTTC	CASRGDKAGGHSKGYTF
TRBJ1-4	TRBD1	.	TRBV5-1	TGCGCCAGCGGCCTACGACAGGGCGAAGAAAAACTGTTTTTT	CASGLRQGEEKLFF
TRBJ1-2	.	.	TRBV18	TGTGCCAGCTCCCCCAGGGCAGAAGCTAACTATGGCTACACCTTC	CASSPRAEANYGYTF
TRBJ2-5	TRBD2	.	TRBV5-4	TGTGCCAGCAGCTTGGTCGGGGGGGACCAAGAGACCCAGTACTTC	CASSLVGGDQETQYF
TRBJ2-1	TRBD2	.	TRBV18	TGTGCCAGCTCACCACCCAGCGGGGGGGCTTACAATGAGCAGTTCTTC	CASSPPSGGAYNEQFF
TRBJ2-1	TRBD2	.	TRBV19	TGTGCCAGTAGTATGGGTAGCGGGGGTTCCTACAATGAGCAGTTCTTC	CASSMGSGGSYNEQFF
TRBJ1-6	TRBD1	once	TRBV7-3	TGTGCCAGCAGCTCAGCAGGGGGCCAAGGTTCACCCCTCCACTTT	CASSSAGGQGSPLHF
TRBJ2-7	TRBD2	few	TRBV4-1	TGCGCCAGCAGCCAACCACTAGCGGTCGGGACCTACGAGCAGTACTTC	CASSQPLAVGTYEQYF
TRBJ2-3	TRBD2	once	TRBV11-1	TGTGCCAGCAGCCTATCCCTAGCGGGCGAAGATACGCAGTATTTT	CASSLSLAGEDTQYF
TRBJ1-2	TRBD1	.	TRBV10-2	TGCGCCAGCAGTCAGGGGGCCGATGGCTACACCTTC	CASSQGADGYTF
TRBJ1-1	TRBD1	.	TRBV5-1	TGCGCCAGCAGCCGAGCTACAGGGGGCCTACGAGACACTGAAGCTTTCTTT	CASSRATGGLRDTEAFF
TRBJ2-2	TRBD1	.	TRBV4-1	TGCGCCAGCAGCCAGGGACAGGCGGGTTCCGTGATCCCCGGGGAGCTGTTTTTT	CASSQGQAGSVIPGELFF
TRBJ2-6	TRBD2	once	TRBV9	TGTGCCAGCAGCGAGCGGGGGGATAGCTCTGGGGCCAACGTCCTGACTTTC	CASSERGDSSGANVLTF
TRBJ1-6	.	.	TRBV18	TGTGCCAGCTCCCCGGAGGGGGGGAACACCTATAATTCACCCCTCCACTTT	CASSPEGGNTYNSPLHF
TRBJ2-1	TRBD2	once	TRBV2	TGTGCCAGCAGTGTAGGCGGGGGACCCTACAATGAGCAGTTCTTC	CASSVGGGPYNEQFF
TRBJ1-2	TRBD1	.	TRBV7-2	TGTGCCAGCAGCTTAGGAGGGGGCCTTAACTATGGCTACACCTTC	CASSLGGGLNYGYTF
TRBJ2-3	TRBD2	once	TRBV5-1	TGCGCCAGCAGCTTAGGAGTAGCGGGTCCAACAGATACGCAGTATTTT	CASSLGVAGPTDTQYF
TRBJ2-7	TRBD1	.	TRBV2	TGTGCCAGCAGTGACACAGGGGCCTACGAGCAGTACTTC	CASSDTGAYEQYF
TRBJ2-2	TRBD1	once	TRBV9	TGTGCCAGCAGCGTGAGGGGGCCCTCCCAAGGGGTCACCGGGGAGCTGTTTTTT	CASSVRGPSQGVTGELFF
TRBJ2-3	TRBD2	.	TRBV11-2	TGTGCCAGCAGCCCGGGACTAGCGGGGAGCACAGATACGCAGTATTTT	CASSPGLAGSTDTQYF